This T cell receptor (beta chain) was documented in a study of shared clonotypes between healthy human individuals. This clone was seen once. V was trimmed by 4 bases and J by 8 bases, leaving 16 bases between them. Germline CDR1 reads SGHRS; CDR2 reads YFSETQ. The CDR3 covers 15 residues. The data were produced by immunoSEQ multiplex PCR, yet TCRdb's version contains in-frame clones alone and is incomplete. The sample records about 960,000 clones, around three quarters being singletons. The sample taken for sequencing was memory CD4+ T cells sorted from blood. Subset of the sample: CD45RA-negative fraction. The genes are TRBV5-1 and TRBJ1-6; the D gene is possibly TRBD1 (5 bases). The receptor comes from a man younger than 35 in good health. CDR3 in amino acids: CASSPGGVRDSPLHF. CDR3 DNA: TGCGCCAGCAGCCCCGGGGGGGTTCGGGATTCACCCCTCCACTTT.